This is a list of T cell receptor beta chains from one sample in a study of T cells in Graves' hyperthyroidism and ophthalmopathy. TCRdb used MiXCR to reprocess the multiplex PCR reads, holding one entry per CDR3 protein. Of approximately 690,000 distinct CDR3 sequences detected, more than 20% appear once; the ten largest clones hold 34%. Sequenced sample: blood. These TCRs come from a man aged 25-45 years with Graves' ophthalmopathy. The CDR3 runs from the conserved cysteine through the conserved F or W. D genes are given only for firm matches. Clone size appears in some rows only: once, few, many, or a class for an expanded clone.

d_call	v_call	clone_size	j_call	cdr3_aa	cdr3_nt
TRBD1	TRBV6-2/TRBV6-3	.	TRBJ2-5	CASSPRDRPRETQYF	TGTGCCAGCAGTCCGCGGGACAGGCCCCGGGAGACCCAGTACTTC
.	TRBV7-2	few	TRBJ2-1	CASSLGLASEQFF	TGTGCCAGCAGCTTGGGCCTAGCGAGTGAGCAGTTCTTC
.	TRBV20-1	few	TRBJ2-7	CSATQGGGSYEQYF	TGCAGTGCAACACAGGGAGGCGGGTCCTACGAGCAGTACTTC
TRBD2	TRBV2	many	TRBJ2-7	CASGTSGSYEQYF	TGTGCCAGCGGAACTAGCGGATCCTACGAGCAGTACTTC
TRBD2	TRBV18	.	TRBJ2-7	CASSPESGRASYEQYF	TGTGCCAGCTCACCAGAAAGCGGGAGGGCCTCCTACGAGCAGTACTTC
.	TRBV20-1	few	TRBJ1-1	CSARGPEVSPTEAFF	TGCAGTGCTAGGGGGCCTGAGGTTTCGCCCACTGAAGCTTTCTTT
.	TRBV7-8	.	TRBJ2-5	CASSTNTVAETQYF	TGTGCCAGCAGCACTAATACGGTTGCGGAGACCCAGTACTTC
.	TRBV5-1	.	TRBJ1-3	CASGDGNSGNTIYF	TGCGCCAGCGGGGACGGCAACTCTGGAAACACCATATATTTT
.	TRBV6-2/TRBV6-3	many	TRBJ1-2	CASRRGVLNYYGYTF	TGTGCCAGCAGACGTGGGGTCCTCAACTACTATGGCTACACCTTC
TRBD2	TRBV29-1	.	TRBJ2-7	CSVEDPGTSGSLYSYEQYF	TGCAGCGTTGAAGATCCCGGGACTAGCGGGAGTCTTTACTCCTACGAGCAGTACTTC
.	TRBV12-3/TRBV12-4	.	TRBJ1-2	CASSLAPSNYGHTF	TGTGCCAGCAGTTTAGCGCCCAGTAACTATGGCCACACCTTC
.	TRBV6-1	.	TRBJ2-3	CASSDELQMVSDTQYF	TGTGCCAGCAGTGACGAACTCCAGATGGTCTCAGATACGCAGTATTTT
.	TRBV25-1	few	TRBJ1-1	CASNGQSTNTEAFF	TGTGCCAGCAACGGACAGAGTACGAACACTGAAGCTTTCTTT
.	TRBV28	.	TRBJ2-7	CASSLRLTEQYF	TGTGCCAGCAGTTTAAGGTTGACAGAGCAGTACTTC
TRBD2	TRBV9	.	TRBJ2-3	CASSGGLAGTDTQYF	TGTGCCAGCAGCGGAGGGCTAGCGGGCACAGATACGCAGTATTTT
.	TRBV28	many	TRBJ2-1	CASSRPGYEQFF	TGTGCCAGCAGTCGCCCGGGGTATGAGCAGTTCTTC
.	TRBV20-1	many	TRBJ1-2	CSARDRGPGYTF	TGCAGTGCTAGAGATCGGGGGCCTGGCTACACCTTC
.	TRBV10-2	few	TRBJ1-5	CASSAQANQPQHF	TGCGCCAGCAGTGCACAGGCTAATCAGCCCCAGCATTTT
TRBD1	TRBV7-9	.	TRBJ1-1	CASSLGTGAGNTEAFF	TGTGCCAGCAGCTTAGGAACAGGGGCAGGGAACACTGAAGCTTTCTTT
TRBD1	TRBV7-9	few	TRBJ1-2	CASSLDLQGAQGYTF	TGTGCCAGCAGCTTAGACCTACAGGGGGCACAGGGCTACACCTTC
.	TRBV6-2/TRBV6-3	few	TRBJ2-2	CASRGSTGELFF	TGTGCCAGCAGAGGTAGCACCGGGGAGCTGTTTTTT
.	TRBV27	.	TRBJ2-1	CASSSQGRGSNEQFF	TGTGCCAGCAGTTCACAGGGGAGGGGTTCCAATGAGCAGTTCTTC
TRBD2	TRBV11-3	.	TRBJ2-1	CASSSHGTSGRVVNEQFF	TGTGCCAGCAGCTCCCACGGGACTAGCGGGAGGGTTGTCAATGAGCAGTTCTTC
.	TRBV6-1	.	TRBJ2-7	CASSPKTTPEQYF	TGTGCCAGCAGTCCGAAGACTACCCCCGAGCAGTACTTC
TRBD1	TRBV20-1	many	TRBJ1-1	CSASVQGIVAEAFF	TGCAGTGCTAGTGTACAGGGGATTGTGGCTGAAGCTTTCTTT
.	TRBV6-2/TRBV6-3	.	TRBJ2-3	CASSHPSDTDTQYF	TGTGCCAGCAGCCACCCTAGCGACACAGATACGCAGTATTTT
.	TRBV18	.	TRBJ2-1	CASSPPIGPAGEQFF	TGTGCCAGCTCACCACCTATAGGACCAGCCGGCGAGCAGTTCTTC
.	TRBV29-1	many	TRBJ1-1	CSGGSWNTEAFF	TGCAGCGGTGGGTCGTGGAACACTGAAGCTTTCTTT
.	TRBV3-1	.	TRBJ2-2	CASSQRAQNTGELFF	TGTGCCAGCAGCCAAAGGGCTCAGAACACCGGGGAGCTGTTTTTT
.	TRBV5-4	few	TRBJ1-4	CASSLTGAEEEKLFF	TGTGCCAGCAGCTTGACGGGGGCGGAGGAGGAAAAACTGTTTTTT
TRBD2	TRBV3-1	few	TRBJ2-7	CASSQERGLAGDISPHEQYF	TGTGCCAGCAGCCAAGAACGAGGACTAGCGGGGGATATCTCCCCCCACGAGCAGTACTTC
TRBD2	TRBV20-1	.	TRBJ2-1	CSAFSGRDDNEQFF	TGCAGTGCCTTCAGCGGGAGGGACGACAATGAGCAGTTCTTC
.	TRBV27	.	TRBJ2-7	CASSLRSGDTRTYEQYF	TGTGCCAGCAGTTTAAGGAGCGGGGACACTCGAACCTACGAGCAGTACTTC
.	TRBV2	few	TRBJ1-3	CASSEGGNTIYF	TGTGCCAGCAGTGAAGGGGGAAACACCATATATTTT
TRBD1	TRBV28	few	TRBJ2-5	CASSLGQGAPLETQYF	TGTGCCAGCAGTTTAGGACAGGGGGCGCCTCTAGAGACCCAGTACTTC
.	TRBV20-1	few	TRBJ2-1	CSARDRGYLGEQFF	TGCAGTGCTAGAGATCGGGGATACCTGGGTGAGCAGTTCTTC
.	TRBV24-1	many	TRBJ2-3	CATSGNEIDTQYF	TGTGCCACCAGTGGCAACGAGATAGATACGCAGTATTTT
TRBD2	TRBV5-5	.	TRBJ2-7	CASSLAPTSALSYEQYF	TGTGCCAGCAGCTTGGCGCCAACTAGCGCCTTAAGCTACGAGCAGTACTTC
.	TRBV12-3/TRBV12-4	many	TRBJ1-1	CASSFTGLAEAFF	TGTGCCAGCAGTTTCACGGGGCTTGCTGAAGCTTTCTTT
.	TRBV7-8	.	TRBJ2-7	CASSSGLTDEQYF	TGTGCCAGCAGCAGCGGACTTACGGACGAGCAGTACTTC
.	TRBV4-1	few	TRBJ1-2	CASSQEGRVHGYTF	TGCGCCAGCAGCCAAGAGGGTAGGGTCCATGGCTACACCTTC